This passage covers 30 T cell receptor beta chains from one sample sequenced in a study of blood T cell repertoires in COVID-19. The repertoire was sequenced with immunoSEQ multiplex PCR; TCRdb's copy has only in-frame clones and lacks some. The table lists hundreds of thousands of clones, roughly nine tenths of them singletons, with 2.6% in the top ten. Input material: PBMCs or T cells enriched from blood (not recorded which). The receptors shown here come from a man aged 60-69 years who had recovered from COVID-19.

This clone was seen more than once but under ten times. The chain has TRBV6-5 and TRBJ2-1; D is perhaps TRBD2 (5 bases). This CDR3 comprises 13 residues. V was pared by 6 bases and J by 5 bases, with 11 bases between. Germline V gene lookup returns CDR1 MNHEY and CDR2 SVGAGI. The CDR3 here is CASRLGINNEQFF. In DNA, the CDR3 is TGTGCCAGCAGACTAGGGATAAACAATGAGCAGTTCTTC.

The chain combines TRBV5-1 with TRBJ2-7; the match to TRBD2 covers 15 bases. V was clipped by 3 bases and J by 1 base; unmatched bases: 2. The CDR3 spans 16 residues. From germline, CDR1 is SGHRS and CDR2 YFSETQ. Written as DNA, the CDR3 is TGCGCCAGCAGCTGGGGACTAGCGGGAGGATCCTACGAGCAGTACTTC. It codes for CASSWGLAGGSYEQYF.

The chain uses TRBV5-4 and TRBJ1-6; 10 bases match TRBD1. Germline CDR1 is SGHNT and CDR2 is YYREEE (reference sequence). The J segment lost 9 bases and the V segment lost 3 bases, leaving 6 bases of the junction unmatched. This CDR3 region has 15 residues. CDR3 nucleotide sequence: TGTGCCAGCAGCTCGCGGACAGGGGGGAGTTCACCCCTCCACTTT. Protein sequence: CASSSRTGGSSPLHF. Full variable domain (remainder filled in from reference TRBV5-4 and TRBJ1-6): ETGVTQSPTHLIKTRGQQVTLRCSSQSGHNTVSWYQQALGQGPQFIFQYYREEENGRGNFPPRFSGLQFPNYSSELNVNALELDDSALYLCASSSRTGGSSPLHFGNGTRLTVT.

The CDR3 DNA sequence: TGTGCCAGCAGCTTAGCAGGACAGCTGAACACTGAAGCTTTCTTT. Translated: CASSLAGQLNTEAFF. This rearrangement joins TRBV7-2 to TRBJ1-1; possible D gene TRBD1, 6 bases. The CDR3 length is 15 residues. Germline V gene lookup returns CDR1 SGHTA and CDR2 FQGNSA. V was pared by 0 bases and J by 0 bases, with 8 bases between.

This chain joins TRBV3-1 (or the pseudogene TRBV3-2) and TRBJ2-1; TRBD1 aligns across 7 bases. V was pared by 3 bases and J by 6 bases, with 8 bases of the junction left unmatched. The CDR3 runs 15 residues. Germline CDR1 and CDR2: LGHDT and YNNKEL (reference sequence). The CDR3 nucleotides read TGTGCCAGCAGCCAGCCAGGGGGTCCCCTCAATGAGCAGTTCTTC. Translated: CASSQPGGPLNEQFF.

This clone was picked up a small number of times. The V call is TRBV3-1 (or the pseudogene TRBV3-2), the J call TRBJ1-1; 8 positions agree with TRBD1. CDR1 is LGHDT and CDR2 is YNNKEL in the germline V gene (reference sequence). The trim removed 1 base at V and 9 bases at J, leaving 7 bases unmatched. The CDR3 is 14 amino acids. CDR3 nucleotide sequence: TGTGCCAGCAGCCAAGGTGGGACAGGCGCCAAAGCTTTCTTT. Protein product: CASSQGGTGAKAFF.

This CDR3 is CASSTGLKYGYTF. CDR3 in DNA: TGTGCCAGCAGTACGGGACTGAAATATGGCTACACCTTC. The rearrangement links TRBV6-5 to TRBJ1-2; D may be TRBD1 (5 bases). V lost 5 bases, J lost 5 bases, and 12 bases lay in between. Germline V lookup: CDR1 MNHEY, CDR2 SVGAGI. This CDR3 spans 13 amino acids.

This chain connects TRBV10-1 to TRBJ1-5; possible D gene TRBD1, 6 bases. CDR1 is WNHNN, CDR2 SYGVQD, per germline (reference sequence). The CDR3 runs 17 residues. Trimming left V 4 bases short and J 2 bases short, with 18 bases between. The CDR3 coding sequence is TGCGCCAGCAGTGGAGTGAGGGGAAGACAGGGCAATCAGCCCCAGCATTTT. Amino acid sequence: CASSGVRGRQGNQPQHF.

V is TRBV13 and J is TRBJ2-3; TRBD2 might be the D (6 bases). Trimming shortened V by 3 bases and J by 6 bases, and 16 bases separated the two germline ends. The CDR3 contains 15 residues. Germline loops: CDR1 PRHDT, CDR2 FYEKMQ (reference sequence). DNA of the CDR3: TGTGCCAGCAGCTTTATGATACGGGGGAGGGATACGCAGTATTTT. Its protein product is CASSFMIRGRDTQYF.

This rearrangement joins TRBV9 to TRBJ2-3, with D possibly TRBD2 on 5 matching bases. The CDR3 is 14 residues long. Germline values: CDR1 SGDLS, CDR2 YYNGEE. Trimming removed 3 bases at V and 6 bases at J, with 14 bases between. The CDR3 loop is CASSDVEGLDTQYF. CDR3 nucleotides: TGTGCCAGCAGCGACGTAGAGGGATTGGATACGCAGTATTTT.

The chain links TRBV5-1 to TRBJ2-1, with TRBD2 matching over 7 bases. This CDR3 is 15 amino acids long. Germline-derived CDR1 and CDR2 are SGHRS and YFSETQ. Losses at the gene ends were 4 bases for V and 4 bases for J; bases not matched to a gene: 8. CDR3 sequence: CASSGMAGEYNEQFF. CDR3 DNA sequence: TGCGCCAGCAGCGGTATGGCGGGGGAATACAATGAGCAGTTCTTC.

This rearrangement joins TRBV24-1 to TRBJ1-2; D gene uncertain. V was cut by 4 bases and J by 7 bases, with 15 bases left in between. CDR3 length equals 14 residues. Germline V gene data show CDR1 as KGHDR and CDR2 as SFDVKD. CDR3 nucleotides: TGTGCCACCAGTGACTCCGGGTCCGAGAGTGGCTACACCTTC. Translation: CATSDSGSESGYTF.

The chain couples TRBV9 to TRBJ2-2; tentatively, D is TRBD2 (5 bases). This CDR3 comprises 16 residues. Between the trimmed V and J ends, which lost 3 bases and 4 bases, there was a span of 16 bases. In germline, CDR1 is SGDLS, CDR2 YYNGEE. DNA for the CDR3: TGTGCCAGCAGCGCGCCGGGAAACCTAGTCACCGGGGAGCTGTTTTTT. This sequence encodes CASSAPGNLVTGELFF. Combining the CDR3 with reference TRBV9 and TRBJ2-2 gives the whole variable domain DSGVTQTPKHLITATGQRVTLRCSPRSGDLSVYWYQQSLDQGLQFLIQYYNGEERAKGNILERFSAQQFPDLHSELNLSSLELGDSALYFCASSAPGNLVTGELFFGEGSRLTVL.

The gene calls are TRBV5-1 and TRBJ2-7, with a tentative D call TRBD2 (6 bases). Per germline, CDR1 SGHRS and CDR2 YFSETQ. The CDR3 runs 11 residues. The V and J ends lost 7 bases and 5 bases respectively, with 10 bases between them. DNA for the CDR3: TGCGCCAGCCGGAGGGGTGACGAGCAGTACTTC. It yields the protein CASRRGDEQYF.

The J gene is TRBJ1-5, the V gene TRBV19; D uncertain. The V gene lost 3 bases and the J gene lost 3 bases, with 12 bases spanning the gap. CDR3 length: 15 amino acids. The germline V gene encodes CDR1 LNHDA and CDR2 SQIVND (reference sequence). The CDR3 here is CASSMGGGINQPQHF. CDR3 coding DNA: TGTGCCAGTAGTATGGGCGGCGGGATCAATCAGCCCCAGCATTTT.

The chain recombines TRBV11-3 with TRBJ1-1, with no clear D. The CDR3 length is 15 residues. V shed 6 bases and J shed 7 bases, with 21 bases lying between them. Germline loops: CDR1 SGHNT, CDR2 YENEEA. CDR3 protein: CASREGPGMNGEAFF. The CDR3 nucleotides are TGTGCCAGCAGAGAGGGCCCGGGGATGAACGGTGAAGCTTTCTTT.

V is TRBV30 and J is TRBJ2-7; possible D gene TRBD2, 5 bases. Per the germline V gene, CDR1 is GTSNPN and CDR2 is SVGIG (reference sequence). CDR3 length: 16 residues. V was pared by 3 bases and J by 3 bases, with 21 bases between. The CDR3 sequence is CAWRNPSSPAFYEQYF. CDR3 nucleotides: TGTGCCTGGAGGAACCCTTCTAGCCCCGCATTCTACGAGCAGTACTTC.

This clone was counted a single time. This rearrangement joins TRBV27 to TRBJ2-3; D is unclear. Trimming cost V 7 bases and J 3 bases, with 14 bases left between them. The CDR3 has 14 residues. Germline V gene data show CDR1 as MNHEY and CDR2 as SMNVEV (reference sequence). In DNA form, the CDR3 reads TGTGCCAGCACCTTGAAGAGAGCGACAGATACGCAGTATTTT. This codes for CASTLKRATDTQYF.

The chain joins TRBV28 to TRBJ1-1, with 8 bases identical to TRBD1. Germline V gives CDR1 MDHEN, CDR2 SYDVKM. Trimming at V came to 5 bases and at J to 2 bases, leaving 7 bases not matched to a gene. The CDR3 has 15 amino acids. The CDR3 DNA reads TGTGCCAGCAGTCCACTGACAGGGGTCAACACTGAAGCTTTCTTT. Its translation is CASSPLTGVNTEAFF.

The gene calls are TRBV7-6 and TRBJ2-7; TRBD2 agrees at 13 bases. Germline V lookup: CDR1 SGHVS, CDR2 FNYEAQ. V gave up 5 bases and J gave up 0 bases; unmatched junction bases: 13. The CDR3 covers 19 residues. The CDR3 spells CASSQTDGLAGDHSYEQYF. The CDR3 DNA sequence: TGTGCCAGCAGCCAAACGGACGGACTAGCGGGGGACCACTCCTACGAGCAGTACTTC.

This clone was counted many times. This rearrangement joins TRBV4-3 to TRBJ1-5; 7 nucleotides align to TRBD1. The J segment lost 2 bases and the V segment lost 0 bases, leaving 4 bases of the junction unmatched. Germline CDR1 is LGHNA and CDR2 is YSLEER. CDR3 length: 16 residues. For the CDR3, the DNA is TGCGCCAGCAGCCAAGATCCCGGACAGGGCAATCAGCCCCAGCATTTT. It translates to CASSQDPGQGNQPQHF.

The V gene is TRBV28, the J gene TRBJ2-7; tentatively, D is TRBD1 (5 bases). The CDR3 has 13 residues. V lost 8 bases to trimming and J lost 0 bases, with 11 bases between them. Germline-derived CDR1 and CDR2 are MDHEN and SYDVKM. The chain's CDR3 is CASSLDSSYEQYF. CDR3 bases: TGTGCCAGCTCGCTCGACAGCTCCTACGAGCAGTACTTC.

The J gene is TRBJ2-4, the V gene TRBV6-5; 8 bases fit TRBD1. Germline CDR1 and CDR2: MNHEY and SVGAGI. V dropped 6 bases and J dropped 1; count of bases not matched to a gene: 2. CDR3 length: 14 amino acids. The CDR3, as DNA: TGTGCCAGCAGCGGGGACAGGGCCAAAAACATTCAGTACTTC. It encodes CASSGDRAKNIQYF.

The rearrangement uses TRBV6-6 and TRBJ2-2; TRBD2 matches at 8 bases. J was trimmed by 0 bases and V by 6 bases; bases with no gene match: 21. There are 21 residues in the CDR3. The germline V gene encodes CDR1 MNHNY and CDR2 SVGAGI (reference sequence). The CDR3 region has the DNA TGTGCCAGCAGCCGCACCCCTCCTTGGAGCGGGAGCACCCCGAACACCGGGGAGCTGTTTTTT. Its protein is CASSRTPPWSGSTPNTGELFF.

The chain combines TRBV5-5 with TRBJ1-2; D perhaps matches TRBD1 (5 bases). The CDR3 sequence is 14 residues long. The germline V gene encodes CDR1 SGHKS and CDR2 YYEKEE (reference sequence). The V gene lost 0 bases and the J gene lost 5 bases, with 11 bases spanning the gap. CDR3 bases: TGTGCCAGCAGCTTGGGGACAAGCGCGTATGGCTACACCTTC. Translated, it gives CASSLGTSAYGYTF. The full variable domain, completed using reference TRBV5-5 and TRBJ1-2, is DAGVTQSPTHLIKTRGQQVTLRCSPISGHKSVSWYQQVLGQGPQFIFQYYEKEERGRGNFPDRFSARQFPNYSSELNVNALLLGDSALYLCASSLGTSAYGYTFGSGTRLTVV.

The chain carries TRBV7-9 and TRBJ1-5, with a tentative D call TRBD1 (5 bases). Looked up from germline, CDR1 is SEHNR and CDR2 is FQNEAQ (reference sequence). The CDR3 runs 13 residues. Trimming cost V 5 bases and J 6 bases, with 11 bases left between them. This chain's CDR3 is CASSNAGIQPQHF. CDR3 bases: TGTGCCAGCAGCAACGCAGGGATTCAGCCCCAGCATTTT.

The chain employs TRBV7-9 and TRBJ1-1; 8 bases align to TRBD1. V shed 5 bases, J shed 5 bases, and the junction held 10 bases outside the gene matches. From germline, CDR1 is SEHNR and CDR2 FQNEAQ (reference sequence). The CDR3 covers 15 residues. The chain's CDR3 is CASSRTQGEGTEAFF. CDR3 nucleotides: TGTGCCAGCAGCCGGACACAGGGGGAGGGGACTGAAGCTTTCTTT.

The chain recombines TRBV6-1 with TRBJ1-2; 7 positions agree with TRBD1. Germline V gene sequence: CDR1 MNHNS, CDR2 SASEGT. V was clipped by 1 base and J by 1 base; unmatched bases: 3. This CDR3 has 15 residues. CDR3 sequence: CASSEGDRFNYGYTF. The CDR3 bases are TGTGCCAGCAGTGAAGGGGACAGATTTAACTATGGCTACACCTTC.

This clone occurred once. The V gene is TRBV4-2, the J gene TRBJ2-3; TRBD2 matches at 11 bases. The germline CDR1 and CDR2 sequences are LGHNA and YNFKEQ. The ends lost 0 bases at V and 4 bases at J; junction bases unmatched: 12. This CDR3 is built from 19 residues. The CDR3 sequence is CASSQEDLAGGPRADTQYF. CDR3 in DNA: TGTGCCAGCAGCCAAGAGGACCTAGCGGGGGGACCAAGGGCAGATACGCAGTATTTT.

The chain recombines TRBV12-3 or TRBV12-4 with TRBJ1-3; D is unclear. The CDR3 is 12 residues long. V lost 6 bases to trimming and J lost 4 bases, with 7 bases between them. Here the CDR3 reads CASRATGNTIYF. The CDR3 DNA sequence: TGTGCCAGCAGGGCAACGGGAAACACCATATATTTT.